This is a list of T cell receptor beta chains from one sample in a study of CDR3 diversity in severe acne. TCRdb itself ran the PCR reads through MiXCR, one entry per CDR3 protein. The table lists about 84,000 distinct CDR3 sequences, 51% of them singletons. The sample taken for sequencing was blood. The receptors were sampled from a male donor in good health, without acne. CDR3s include the opening cysteine and the closing phenylalanine or tryptophan.

v_call: TRBV5-1
j_call: TRBJ1-6
cdr3_length: 13
cdr3_aa: CASSLSFLSPLHF

v_call: TRBV10-3
j_call: TRBJ1-1
cdr3_length: 13
cdr3_aa: CAMGQGANTEAFF

v_call: TRBV27
j_call: TRBJ2-7
cdr3_length: 15
cdr3_aa: CASDQGLAGKYEQYF

v_call: TRBV11-3
j_call: TRBJ1-6
cdr3_length: 17
cdr3_aa: CASSPRDRDRNFSPLHF

v_call: TRBV6-6
j_call: TRBJ1-3
cdr3_length: 14
cdr3_aa: CASSYANSGNTIYF

v_call: TRBV20-1
j_call: .
cdr3_length: 14
cdr3_aa: CSAYSVGGGNEQFF

v_call: TRBV24-1
j_call: TRBJ2-1
cdr3_length: 16
cdr3_aa: CATSDGGGGARNEQFF

v_call: TRBV24-1
j_call: TRBJ2-2
cdr3_length: 13
cdr3_aa: CATSVWGTGELFF

v_call: TRBV9
j_call: TRBJ2-3
cdr3_length: 15
cdr3_aa: CASSPLVTSYNEQYF

v_call: TRBV19
j_call: TRBJ1-2
cdr3_length: 13
cdr3_aa: CASSNTGYRGYTF

v_call: TRBV20-1
j_call: TRBJ2-5
cdr3_length: 15
cdr3_aa: CSAYPGQVLLETQYF

v_call: TRBV6-6
j_call: TRBJ2-3
cdr3_length: 15
cdr3_aa: CASSSSGAYTDTQYF

v_call: TRBV25-1
j_call: TRBJ2-2
cdr3_length: 17
cdr3_aa: CASSLGRAGANTGELFF

v_call: TRBV13
j_call: TRBJ2-5
cdr3_length: 15
cdr3_aa: CASSLGAGGHETQYF

v_call: TRBV19
j_call: TRBJ2-5
cdr3_length: 18
cdr3_aa: CASSPGTSGRTLVETQYF

v_call: TRBV29-1
j_call: TRBJ1-1
cdr3_length: 13
cdr3_aa: CSASGDVNTEAFF

v_call: TRBV2
j_call: TRBJ2-7
cdr3_length: 14
cdr3_aa: CASSLPDWIWEQYF

v_call: TRBV6-6
j_call: TRBJ2-7
cdr3_length: 17
cdr3_aa: CASSYTPRGQGAREQYF

v_call: TRBV6-5
j_call: TRBJ1-5
cdr3_length: 14
cdr3_aa: CASSTGEQNQPRHF

v_call: TRBV5-5
j_call: TRBJ2-2
cdr3_length: 15
cdr3_aa: CASSLVLAGDGELFF

v_call: TRBV6-2/TRBV6-3
j_call: TRBJ2-6
cdr3_length: 14
cdr3_aa: CASSYGGGANVLTF

v_call: TRBV9
j_call: TRBJ2-1
cdr3_length: 15
cdr3_aa: CASSAPVGSTETQFF

v_call: TRBV20-1
j_call: TRBJ1-1
cdr3_length: 13
cdr3_aa: CSARFRVDTEAFF

v_call: TRBV29-1
j_call: TRBJ1-2
cdr3_length: 14
cdr3_aa: CSVGGPWDGYGYTF

v_call: TRBV6-6
j_call: TRBJ2-5
cdr3_length: 16
cdr3_aa: CASSYVTGVSNQPQYF

v_call: TRBV27
j_call: TRBJ1-2
cdr3_length: 11
cdr3_aa: CASFDNCGYTF

v_call: TRBV7-9
j_call: TRBJ2-7
cdr3_length: 19
cdr3_aa: CASSSPPGTSGSNRYEQYF

v_call: TRBV10-1
j_call: TRBJ2-5
cdr3_length: 14
cdr3_aa: CASSGLAGGSTQYF

v_call: TRBV6-5
j_call: TRBJ2-7
cdr3_length: 15
cdr3_aa: CASSYPGQGGYEQYF

v_call: TRBV18
j_call: TRBJ1-1
cdr3_length: 14
cdr3_aa: CASSPGQLNTEAFF

v_call: TRBV7-9
j_call: TRBJ2-7
cdr3_length: 16
cdr3_aa: CASSIGTSGRAYEQYF

v_call: TRBV29-1
j_call: TRBJ2-2
cdr3_length: 14
cdr3_aa: CSARDRLNTGELFF

v_call: TRBV25-1
j_call: TRBJ2-2
cdr3_length: 14
cdr3_aa: CASSASSDTGELFF

v_call: TRBV20-1
j_call: TRBJ2-7
cdr3_length: 13
cdr3_aa: CSAKTSGSYEQYF

v_call: TRBV10-1
j_call: TRBJ2-3
cdr3_length: 16
cdr3_aa: CASSESTGASTDTQYF

v_call: TRBV30
j_call: TRBJ2-5
cdr3_length: 11
cdr3_aa: CAWSLREREYF

v_call: TRBV25-1
j_call: TRBJ1-1
cdr3_length: 15
cdr3_aa: CASSLYRGPNTEAFF

v_call: TRBV5-4
j_call: TRBJ2-2
cdr3_length: 19
cdr3_aa: CASSPDPTEREGLSGELFF

v_call: TRBV6-5
j_call: TRBJ2-7
cdr3_length: 15
cdr3_aa: CASSYSPDGSYEQYF

v_call: TRBV2
j_call: TRBJ1-1
cdr3_length: 15
cdr3_aa: CASSPQEGRYTEAFF

v_call: TRBV20-1
j_call: TRBJ2-5
cdr3_length: 15
cdr3_aa: CSARGPSGGRETQYF

v_call: TRBV4-1
j_call: TRBJ1-4
cdr3_length: 15
cdr3_aa: CASSQGPFGARGLFF